This TCR beta chain was recovered during a study of T-cell memory formation after mild COVID-19. Trimming removed 3 bases from V and 0 bases from J, with 6 bases in between. The CDR3 has 15 amino acids. Germline CDR1 reads SNHLY; CDR2 reads FYNNEI. After 5'RACE with constant-segment primers, TCR alpha and TCR beta cDNA libraries carrying sample barcodes and UMIs were obtained. In TCRdb, the 5' RACE reads were re-called with MiXCR into one record per CDR3 protein. Here the sample spans 280,000 or so distinct CDR3 sequences, approximately 18% being singletons. Sequencing used PBMCs or a T cell subset sorted from them (not recorded which). This TCR was recovered from a man aged 18 to 29 who had mild COVID-19 (a few samples of this study predate the infection). Cell type and time point are not known. The chain couples TRBV2 to TRBJ2-6; D call uncertain. CDR3 in DNA: TGTGCCAGCAGTGAGGTCGACTCTGGGGCCAACGTCCTGACTTTC. Protein: CASSEVDSGANVLTF.